Shown below are 8 T cell receptor beta chains from a single sample sequenced in a study of blood T cells in healthy people across ages. Then a second PCR, running roughly 7 to 11 cycles, was carried out with a sample-barcoded 5' primer and a J-beta primer mix. From the 5' RACE reads, TCRdb called clonotypes with MiXCR, one entry per CDR3 protein. The data hold some 940,000 distinct CDR3 sequences, with 25% to 35% observed a single time. These sequences were also reported in another study, on T cells of mothers and their children.

The sequencing sample was made of blood. These TCRs come from a woman aged 40 to 50 in good health.

This clonotype came up many times. This chain connects TRBV6-6 to TRBJ1-2; D perhaps matches TRBD1 (5 bases). CDR1 and CDR2 (germline): MNHNY, SVGAGI (reference sequence). Trimming cost V 0 bases and J 4 bases, with 12 bases left between them. The CDR3 loop spans 15 amino acids. CDR3 protein: CASSYSGSGSYGYTF. The CDR3 region has the DNA TGTGCCAGCAGTTACTCAGGTTCAGGGAGCTATGGCTACACCTTC.

V gene TRBV6-5 combines with J gene TRBJ2-5; 16 bases fit TRBD2. The J segment lost 11 bases and the V segment lost 5 bases, leaving 11 bases of the junction unmatched. Germline CDR1 reads MNHEY; CDR2 reads SVGAGI. The CDR3 length is 16 residues. The CDR3 protein is CASSPGLAGGLYTQYF. CDR3 bases: TGTGCCAGCAGTCCGGGACTAGCGGGGGGGCTGTATACGCAGTACTTC.

Of note for this clonotype: It may be a read error: a sequence one base away is much more abundant. This chain connects TRBV5-1 to TRBJ2-7, with unresolved D. The germline gives CDR1 SGHRS, CDR2 YFSETQ. This CDR3 comprises 14 residues. In DNA, the CDR3 is TGCGCCAGCAAAGGAACCATAGGCTCCTACGAGCGGTACTTC. It yields the protein CASKGTIGSYERYF.

The chain uses TRBV7-9 and TRBJ1-2, with D uncertain. The CDR3 is 14 amino acids. Germline CDR1 reads SEHNR; CDR2 reads FQNEAQ (reference sequence). The V gene lost 5 bases and the J gene lost 4 bases, with 14 bases spanning the gap. CDR3 in amino acids: CASSHNAQTYGYTF. CDR3 nucleotide sequence: TGTGCCAGCAGCCACAATGCCCAAACCTATGGCTACACCTTC.

The genes are TRBV4-3 and TRBJ1-2, with D uncertain. The CDR3 is 13 amino acids. V shed 0 bases and J shed 8 bases, with 10 bases lying between them. CDR1 is LGHNA, CDR2 YSLEER, per germline. The CDR3 is CASSQDLAGGYTF. The CDR3 DNA is TGCGCCAGCAGCCAAGATCTTGCGGGGGGCTACACCTTC.

The V call is TRBV20-1, the J call TRBJ2-3; TRBD2 agrees at 12 bases. With 2 bases clipped from V and 4 bases from J, the junction kept 7 bases outside the gene matches. The V gene's germline CDR1 is DFQATT and CDR2 SNEGSKA (reference sequence). This CDR3 contains 16 residues. CDR3 residues: CSARPLAGGTPDTQYF. CDR3 DNA: TGCAGTGCTAGACCCCTAGCGGGGGGGACGCCAGATACGCAGTATTTT.

The V call is TRBV18, the J call TRBJ1-2; no reliable D call. Trimming took 3 bases from V and 6 from J, leaving 8 bases between them. The CDR3 is made up of 12 amino acids. The V gene's germline CDR1 is KGHSH and CDR2 LQKENI. CDR3 region: CASSPDGDGYTF. The DNA of the CDR3 is TGTGCCAGCTCACCTGACGGAGATGGCTACACCTTC.

This clonotype turned up a few times. The rearrangement links TRBV9 to TRBJ1-6; D might be TRBD1 (6 bases). Germline values: CDR1 SGDLS, CDR2 YYNGEE. CDR3 length: 14 amino acids. Trimming left V 0 bases short and J 6 bases short, with 7 bases between. CDR3 residues: CASSVGTVNSPLHF. DNA for the CDR3: TGTGCCAGCAGCGTAGGGACAGTTAATTCACCCCTCCACTTT.